These T cell receptor beta chains were read from a single sample in a study of beta chain features in type 1 diabetes. Assay used: immunoSEQ multiplex PCR; TCRdb lists only in-frame clones, some missing. The sample holds around 280,000 clones, approximately 15% seen once. Sequencing input: naive CD4+ T cells from blood. The receptors originated from a man between 18 and 35 years old with type 1 diabetes. CDR3s include the opening cysteine and the closing phenylalanine or tryptophan. The order of the fields is clone size, J gene, D gene, V gene, CDR3 DNA, CDR3 protein. A D gene is named only where the DNA matches it firmly. Not all rows give a size; the values are once, few, many and, for expanded clones, a class.

-	TRBJ2-1	-	TRBV7-2	TGTGCCAGCAGCAAAACAGGATACCTCTACAATGAGCAGTTCTTC	CASSKTGYLYNEQFF
-	TRBJ1-2	-	TRBV30	TGTGCCTGGAGTGTAGGGCCGACAGTCTATGGCTACACCTTC	CAWSVGPTVYGYTF
-	TRBJ1-1	-	TRBV29-1	TGCAGCGCGCAGGGAACTGAAGCTTTCTTT	CSAQGTEAFF
-	TRBJ2-7	TRBD2	TRBV11-2	TGTGCCAGCAGCCCCGGACTAGCGGGGCCTACTACCTACGAGCAGTACTTC	CASSPGLAGPTTYEQYF
few	TRBJ2-1	TRBD1	TRBV18	TGTGCCAGCTCATCAGGGACAGCCTTTCCCAGCTCCTACAATGAGCAGTTCTTC	CASSSGTAFPSSYNEQFF
few	TRBJ1-1	-	TRBV5-6	TGTGCCAGCAGCTTGGATAGGGGAACTGAAGCTTTCTTT	CASSLDRGTEAFF
-	TRBJ2-5	TRBD1	TRBV4-3	TGCGCCAGCAGCCAGGAGGACAGGGGCCAAGAGACCCAGTACTTC	CASSQEDRGQETQYF
-	TRBJ2-7	-	TRBV4-2	TGTGCCAGCAGCCAAGAGACTAGTATCCCGGGCGAGCAGTACTTC	CASSQETSIPGEQYF
few	TRBJ2-7	-	TRBV6-6	TGTGCCAGCAAGCAGGTCCGGGGAGACGAGCAGTACTTC	CASKQVRGDEQYF
many	TRBJ2-1	-	TRBV29-1	TGCAGCGTTCTGTATGTGAGAGCCCATGAGCAGTTCTTC	CSVLYVRAHEQFF
few	TRBJ2-7	-	TRBV20-1	TGCAGTGCTACCCTAAGGGGCGAGCAGTACTTC	CSATLRGEQYF
-	TRBJ2-3	TRBD2	TRBV27	TGTGCCAGCAGTCATCGACTAGCGGGGGCAGATACGCAGTATTTT	CASSHRLAGADTQYF
-	TRBJ1-1	TRBD1	TRBV29-1	TGCAGCGTTGAGGGTGGACAGGGCAACACTGAAGCTTTCTTT	CSVEGGQGNTEAFF
-	TRBJ2-7	TRBD1	TRBV4-3	TGCGCCAGCAGCCAGGAACAGGGGGAATATTTCGAGCAGTACTTC	CASSQEQGEYFEQYF
-	TRBJ2-7	TRBD1	TRBV30	TGTGCCTGGAGGGCGACAGGGAAGGAAACCTACGAGCAGTACTTC	CAWRATGKETYEQYF
-	TRBJ1-4	-	TRBV30	TGTGCCTGGAGTGTGGTACAGGAAAAACTGTTTTTT	CAWSVVQEKLFF
-	TRBJ2-1	TRBD2	TRBV19	TGTGCCAGTAGTATGAGCCCGGGACTAGCTTATGAGCAGTTCTTC	CASSMSPGLAYEQFF
few	TRBJ2-5	-	TRBV7-2	TGTGCCAGCAGCTTAGGGGTGGAGGAGACCCAGTACTTC	CASSLGVEETQYF
-	TRBJ2-5	-	TRBV4-1	TGCGCCAGCAGCCAAGATGAGCGAGAGACCCAGTACTTC	CASSQDERETQYF
-	TRBJ2-7	TRBD1	TRBV18	TGTGCCAGCTCGCCGGAGGGCGGACAGGGTTCCTACGAGCAGTACTTC	CASSPEGGQGSYEQYF
few	TRBJ2-1	TRBD2	TRBV6-1	TGTGCCAGCAGCGGCGGGGGGGCCTACAATGAGCAGTTCTTC	CASSGGGAYNEQFF
-	TRBJ2-7	TRBD2	TRBV7-9	TGTGCCAGCAGCTTAAATCCAGCGGGAGGGTCCTACGAGCAGTACTTC	CASSLNPAGGSYEQYF
-	TRBJ2-5	-	TRBV2	TGTGCCAACGGACTCAAAACACAAGAGACCCAGTACTTC	CANGLKTQETQYF
-	TRBJ2-5	TRBD2	TRBV7-2	TGTGCCAGCAGCACGGGACTAGCGGGAGGCCGGCTCCAAGAGACCCAGTACTTC	CASSTGLAGGRLQETQYF
-	TRBJ2-3	TRBD2	TRBV7-2	TGTGCCAGCAGCTCGGGACTAGCAGGATCAGATACGCAGTATTTT	CASSSGLAGSDTQYF
few	TRBJ1-1	-	TRBV28	TGTGCCAGCAGCCGAGGGTCATTACCCGCCACTGAAGCTTTCTTT	CASSRGSLPATEAFF
once	TRBJ1-1	TRBD1	TRBV2	TGTGCCAGCAGTGACAGAACAGGGGACACTGAAGCTTTCTTT	CASSDRTGDTEAFF